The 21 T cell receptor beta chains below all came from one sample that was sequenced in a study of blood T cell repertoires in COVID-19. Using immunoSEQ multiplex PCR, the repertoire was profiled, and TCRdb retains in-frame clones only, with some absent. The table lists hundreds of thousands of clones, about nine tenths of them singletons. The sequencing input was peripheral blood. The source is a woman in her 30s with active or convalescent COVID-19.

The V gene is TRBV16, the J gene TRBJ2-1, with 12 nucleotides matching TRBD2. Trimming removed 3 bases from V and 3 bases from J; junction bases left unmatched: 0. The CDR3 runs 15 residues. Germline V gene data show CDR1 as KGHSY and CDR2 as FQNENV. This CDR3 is CASSQTSGSYNEQFF. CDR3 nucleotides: TGTGCCAGCAGCCAGACTAGCGGGAGCTACAATGAGCAGTTCTTC.

The CDR3 here is CSVAGLAYSEAFF. DNA for the CDR3: TGCAGCGTTGCAGGGCTCGCCTACAGTGAAGCTTTCTTT. The chain joins TRBV29-1 to TRBJ1-1, with a weak D call TRBD1 (5 bases). Germline V gene lookup returns CDR1 SQVTM and CDR2 ANQGSEA. Trimming took off 4 bases at V and 7 bases at J, with 16 bases between the two ends. The CDR3 runs to 13 residues.

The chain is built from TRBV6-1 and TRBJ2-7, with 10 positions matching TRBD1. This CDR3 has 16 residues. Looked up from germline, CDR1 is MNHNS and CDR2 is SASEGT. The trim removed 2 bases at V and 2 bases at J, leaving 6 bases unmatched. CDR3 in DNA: TGTGCCAGCAGTGAACGACTAGGGACAGGGGCCTACGAGCAGTACTTC. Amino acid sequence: CASSERLGTGAYEQYF.

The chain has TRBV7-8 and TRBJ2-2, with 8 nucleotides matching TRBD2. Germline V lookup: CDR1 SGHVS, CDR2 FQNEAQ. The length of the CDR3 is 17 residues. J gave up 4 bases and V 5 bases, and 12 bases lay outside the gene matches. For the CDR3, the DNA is TGTGCCAGCAGCGCCCGGTTAATAGCGGGACCCACCGGGGAGCTGTTTTTT. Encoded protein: CASSARLIAGPTGELFF.

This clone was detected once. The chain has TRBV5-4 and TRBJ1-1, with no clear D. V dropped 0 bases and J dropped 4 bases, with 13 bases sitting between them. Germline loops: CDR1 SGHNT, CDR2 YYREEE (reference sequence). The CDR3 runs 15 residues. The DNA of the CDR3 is TGTGCCAGCAGCTTGGCACAACCTCCGGGCACTGAAGCTTTCTTT. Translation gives CASSLAQPPGTEAFF.

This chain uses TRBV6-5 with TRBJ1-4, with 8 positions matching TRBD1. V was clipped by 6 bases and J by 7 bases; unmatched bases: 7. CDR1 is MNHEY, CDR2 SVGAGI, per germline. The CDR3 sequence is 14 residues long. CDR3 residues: CASRTTGAGEKLFF. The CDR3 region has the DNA TGTGCCAGCAGAACGACAGGGGCAGGTGAAAAACTGTTTTTT.

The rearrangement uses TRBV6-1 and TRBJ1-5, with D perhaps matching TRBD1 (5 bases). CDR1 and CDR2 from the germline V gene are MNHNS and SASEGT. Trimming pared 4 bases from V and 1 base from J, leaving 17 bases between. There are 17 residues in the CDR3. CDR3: CASSVLPGAGSNQPQHF. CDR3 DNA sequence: TGTGCCAGCAGTGTTTTACCCGGGGCGGGGAGCAATCAGCCCCAGCATTTT.

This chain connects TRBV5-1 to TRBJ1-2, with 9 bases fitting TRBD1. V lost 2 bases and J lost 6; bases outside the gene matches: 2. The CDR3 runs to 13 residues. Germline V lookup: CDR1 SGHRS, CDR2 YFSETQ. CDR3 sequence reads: CASSFTGGDGYTF. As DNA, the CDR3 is TGCGCCAGCAGCTTTACAGGGGGCGATGGCTACACCTTC.

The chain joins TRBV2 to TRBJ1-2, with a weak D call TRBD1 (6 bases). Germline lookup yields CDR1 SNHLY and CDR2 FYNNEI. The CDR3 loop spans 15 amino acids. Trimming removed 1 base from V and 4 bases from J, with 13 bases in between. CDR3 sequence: CASSEEGVSGYGYTF. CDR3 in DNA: TGTGCCAGCAGTGAAGAGGGGGTGTCGGGCTATGGCTACACCTTC.

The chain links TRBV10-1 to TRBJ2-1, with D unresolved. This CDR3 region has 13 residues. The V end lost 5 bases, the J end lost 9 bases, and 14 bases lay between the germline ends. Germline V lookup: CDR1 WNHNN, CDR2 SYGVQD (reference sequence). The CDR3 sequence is CASSTSDIPEQFF. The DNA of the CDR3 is TGCGCCAGCAGTACCTCAGACATTCCTGAGCAGTTCTTC.

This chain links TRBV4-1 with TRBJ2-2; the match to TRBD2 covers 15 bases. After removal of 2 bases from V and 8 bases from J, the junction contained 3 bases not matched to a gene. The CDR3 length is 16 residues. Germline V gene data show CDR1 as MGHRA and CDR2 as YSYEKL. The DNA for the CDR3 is TGCGCCAGCAGCCAAAGGACTAGCGGGAGGGGAGGGGAGCTGTTTTTT. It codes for CASSQRTSGRGGELFF.

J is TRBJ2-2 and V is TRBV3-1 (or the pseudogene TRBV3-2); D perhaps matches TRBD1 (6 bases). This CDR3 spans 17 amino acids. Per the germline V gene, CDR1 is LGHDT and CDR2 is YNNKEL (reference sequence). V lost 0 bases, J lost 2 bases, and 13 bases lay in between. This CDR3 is CASSQDPAGVNTGELFF. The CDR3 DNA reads TGTGCCAGCAGCCAAGATCCGGCAGGGGTTAACACCGGGGAGCTGTTTTTT.

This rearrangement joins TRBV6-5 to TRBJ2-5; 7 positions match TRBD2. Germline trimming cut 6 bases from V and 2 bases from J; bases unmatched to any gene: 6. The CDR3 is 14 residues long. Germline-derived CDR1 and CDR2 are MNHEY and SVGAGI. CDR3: CASRGTGGQETQYF. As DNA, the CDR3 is TGTGCCAGCAGGGGGACGGGGGGACAAGAGACCCAGTACTTC.

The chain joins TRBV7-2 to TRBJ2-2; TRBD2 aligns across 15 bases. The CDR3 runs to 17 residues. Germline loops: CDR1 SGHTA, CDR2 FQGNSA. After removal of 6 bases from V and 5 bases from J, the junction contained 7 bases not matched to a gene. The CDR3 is CASRPRGLAGGTGELFF. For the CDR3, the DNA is TGTGCCAGCAGGCCCCGGGGACTAGCGGGAGGTACCGGGGAGCTGTTTTTT.

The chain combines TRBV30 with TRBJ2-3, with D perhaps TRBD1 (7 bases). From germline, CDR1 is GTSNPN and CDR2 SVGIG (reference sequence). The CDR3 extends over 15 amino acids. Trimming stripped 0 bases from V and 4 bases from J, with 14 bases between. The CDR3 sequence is CAWSVAGGMADTQYF. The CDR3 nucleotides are TGTGCCTGGAGTGTCGCAGGGGGGATGGCAGATACGCAGTATTTT.

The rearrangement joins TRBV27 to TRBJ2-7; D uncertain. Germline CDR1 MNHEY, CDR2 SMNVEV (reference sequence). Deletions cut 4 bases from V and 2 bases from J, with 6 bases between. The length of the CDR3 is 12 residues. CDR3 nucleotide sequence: TGTGCCAGCAGTTCCACAACCTACGAGCAGTACTTC. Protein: CASSSTTYEQYF.

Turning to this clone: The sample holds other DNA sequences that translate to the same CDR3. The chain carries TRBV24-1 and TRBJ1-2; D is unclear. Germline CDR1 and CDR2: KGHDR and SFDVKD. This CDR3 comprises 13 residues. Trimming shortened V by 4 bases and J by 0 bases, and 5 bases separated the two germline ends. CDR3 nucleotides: TGTGCCACCAGTGAATCCGCTAACTATGGCTACACCTTC. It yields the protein CATSESANYGYTF.

The CDR3 region has the DNA TGTGCCAGTAGTAGAGATATCAGCGGAGGGCACAATGAGCAGTTCTTC. Translating it yields CASSRDISGGHNEQFF. The gene calls are TRBV19 and TRBJ2-1; D possibly corresponds to TRBD2 (6 bases). Trimming left V 4 bases short and J 5 bases short, with 18 bases between. The CDR3 is made up of 16 amino acids. Germline values: CDR1 LNHDA, CDR2 SQIVND (reference sequence).

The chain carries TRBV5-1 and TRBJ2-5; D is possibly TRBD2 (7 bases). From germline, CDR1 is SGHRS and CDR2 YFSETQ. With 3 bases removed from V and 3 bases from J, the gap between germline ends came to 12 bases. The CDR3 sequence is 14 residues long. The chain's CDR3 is CASSSSGGEETQYF. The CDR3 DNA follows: TGCGCCAGCAGCTCGTCGGGGGGCGAAGAGACCCAGTACTTC.

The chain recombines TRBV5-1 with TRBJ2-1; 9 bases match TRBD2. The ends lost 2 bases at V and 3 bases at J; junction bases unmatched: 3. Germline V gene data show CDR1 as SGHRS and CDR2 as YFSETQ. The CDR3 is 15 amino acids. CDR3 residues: CASSLSGGHYNEQFF. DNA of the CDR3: TGCGCCAGCAGCTTAAGCGGGGGGCACTACAATGAGCAGTTCTTC.

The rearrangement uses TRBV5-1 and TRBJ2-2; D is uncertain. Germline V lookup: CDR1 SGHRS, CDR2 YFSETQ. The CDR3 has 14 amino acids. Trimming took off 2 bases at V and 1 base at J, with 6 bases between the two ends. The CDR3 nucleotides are TGCGCCAGCAGCTTAAACAGGAACACCGGGGAGCTGTTTTTT. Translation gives CASSLNRNTGELFF.